A single sample is the source of the 12 T cell receptor beta chains below, sequenced in a study of T-cell memory formation after mild COVID-19. One entry per CDR3 protein results from TCRdb running MiXCR on the 5' RACE reads. The profile shows hundreds of thousands of distinct CDR3 sequences, around a fifth of them singletons. Sequencing was done on a sample of PBMCs or a T cell subset sorted from them (not recorded which). These TCRs come from a man aged 18 to 35 who had mild COVID-19 (a few samples of this study predate the infection). Cell type and time point are not known.

This sequence joins TRBV9 and TRBJ2-5; 9 bases agree with TRBD2. V was clipped by 0 bases and J by 1 base; unmatched bases: 4. The CDR3 totals 16 residues. Per germline, CDR1 SGDLS and CDR2 YYNGEE. The CDR3 DNA reads TGTGCCAGCAGCGTAGACGCGGGGGGGACCCAAGAGACCCAGTACTTC. It codes for CASSVDAGGTQETQYF.

In DNA form, the CDR3 reads TGCAGTGCTAGAACCGGGACAGGCCACTTCTCCTACGAGCAGTACTTC. Translation: CSARTGTGHFSYEQYF. The chain carries TRBV20-1 and TRBJ2-7, with 8 bases that match TRBD1. This CDR3 spans 16 amino acids. The germline V gene has CDR1 DFQATT and CDR2 SNEGSKA (reference sequence). The ends lost 2 bases at V and 0 bases at J; junction bases unmatched: 9.

This clonotype was detected a few times. This chain connects TRBV11-2 to TRBJ2-5; D is unresolved. CDR1 and CDR2 from the germline V gene are SGHAT and FQNNGV. The CDR3 is made up of 13 amino acids. V lost 2 bases and J 5 bases, leaving 9 bases between the germline ends. CDR3: CASSLFGWETQYF. The CDR3 DNA reads as TGTGCCAGCAGCTTATTTGGGTGGGAGACCCAGTACTTC.

The chain recombines TRBV5-1 with TRBJ2-6; D gene unclear. CDR3 size: 17 residues. Looked up from germline, CDR1 is SGHRS and CDR2 is YFSETQ. Trimming cost V 3 bases and J 0 bases, with 13 bases left between them. The CDR3, as DNA: TGCGCCAGCAGCTACCAGGAAGTTAGCTCTGGGGCCAACGTCCTGACTTTC. It translates to CASSYQEVSSGANVLTF. The variable domain in full, with the rest retrieved from reference TRBV5-1 and TRBJ2-6, is KAGVTQTPRYLIKTRGQQVTLSCSPISGHRSVSWYQQTPGQGLQFLFEYFSETQRNKGNFPGRFSGRQFSNSRSEMNVSTLELGDSALYLCASSYQEVSSGANVLTFGAGSRLTVL.

This clonotype has a handful of counts. The chain links TRBV29-1 to TRBJ2-5, with a possible D match to TRBD2 (5 bases). CDR1 SQVTM and CDR2 ANQGSEA come from the germline V gene. The CDR3 loop spans 12 amino acids. Between the trimmed V and J ends, which lost 4 bases and 1 base, there was a span of 7 bases. CDR3 nucleotide sequence: TGCAGCGTTGTGAGGGCCCAAGAGACCCAGTACTTC. Protein product: CSVVRAQETQYF.

This clonotype was picked up a small number of times. The rearrangement joins TRBV4-3 to TRBJ2-2, with 9 bases lining up with TRBD2. Trimming removed 0 bases from V and 1 base from J; junction bases left unmatched: 3. Per the germline V gene, CDR1 is LGHNA and CDR2 is YSLEER. The CDR3 is 17 residues long. CDR3 in amino acids: CASSQDLLAGNTGELFF. The CDR3 DNA reads TGCGCCAGCAGCCAAGATCTACTAGCGGGGAACACCGGGGAGCTGTTTTTT.

The V call is TRBV28, the J call TRBJ1-1; D is possibly TRBD1 (5 bases). V was clipped by 6 bases and J by 0 bases, with 11 bases between them. Germline V gene data show CDR1 as MDHEN and CDR2 as SYDVKM. The CDR3 length is 14 residues. CDR3 nucleotides: TGTGCCAGCAGCCACGGGACTGTGAACACTGAAGCTTTCTTT. The encoded protein is CASSHGTVNTEAFF.

This rearrangement joins TRBV20-1 to TRBJ2-6; D unclear. The germline CDR1 and CDR2 sequences are DFQATT and SNEGSKA (reference sequence). The V end lost 1 base, the J end lost 2 bases, and 9 bases lay between the germline ends. CDR3 length: 15 residues. CDR3 protein: CSARGDIAGANVLTF. The CDR3 DNA sequence: TGCAGTGCTAGAGGGGATATAGCTGGGGCCAACGTCCTGACTTTC.

This clonotype appeared a few times. The V gene is TRBV6-1, the J gene TRBJ2-5, with D possibly TRBD1 on 5 matching bases. Germline CDR1 and CDR2: MNHNS and SASEGT. The CDR3 runs 16 residues. V lost 3 bases to trimming and J lost 4 bases, with 18 bases between them. The CDR3 region has the DNA TGTGCCAGCAGTGATTTTCCAGGGAAGATGCGAGAGACCCAGTACTTC. This gives the protein CASSDFPGKMRETQYF.

This clonotype was counted many times. V usage is TRBV5-5 and J usage is TRBJ2-5, with TRBD2 matching over 7 bases. V lost 7 bases and J lost 4; bases outside the gene matches: 7. Germline V gene data show CDR1 as SGHKS and CDR2 as YYEKEE (reference sequence). This CDR3 is built from 13 residues. CDR3 bases: TGTGCCAGCCTTCCCGGGGGGTCAGAGACCCAGTACTTC. This encodes CASLPGGSETQYF. Looking up the rest from reference TRBV5-5 and TRBJ2-5 gives the full variable domain: DAGVTQSPTHLIKTRGQQVTLRCSPISGHKSVSWYQQVLGQGPQFIFQYYEKEERGRGNFPDRFSARQFPNYSSELNVNALLLGDSALYLCASLPGGSETQYFGPGTRLLVL.

This clonotype has a handful of counts. The chain recombines TRBV12-3 or TRBV12-4 with TRBJ1-5; D is possibly TRBD1 (5 bases). The V gene lost 3 bases and the J gene lost 5 bases, with 11 bases spanning the gap. This CDR3 spans 14 amino acids. As DNA, the CDR3 is TGTGCCAGCAGTTTTCTAGGGGCGGATCAGCCCCAGCATTTT. Its translation: CASSFLGADQPQHF.

The V and J genes are TRBV4-1 and TRBJ2-5, with 13 bases lining up with TRBD2. The CDR3 totals 16 residues. Germline CDR1 reads MGHRA; CDR2 reads YSYEKL. V lost 5 bases to trimming and J lost 2 bases; unmatched junction nucleotides: 5. The CDR3 DNA reads TGCGCCAGCAGCGGCTGGACTAGCGGGGGTCAAGAGACCCAGTACTTC. Translation: CASSGWTSGGQETQYF.